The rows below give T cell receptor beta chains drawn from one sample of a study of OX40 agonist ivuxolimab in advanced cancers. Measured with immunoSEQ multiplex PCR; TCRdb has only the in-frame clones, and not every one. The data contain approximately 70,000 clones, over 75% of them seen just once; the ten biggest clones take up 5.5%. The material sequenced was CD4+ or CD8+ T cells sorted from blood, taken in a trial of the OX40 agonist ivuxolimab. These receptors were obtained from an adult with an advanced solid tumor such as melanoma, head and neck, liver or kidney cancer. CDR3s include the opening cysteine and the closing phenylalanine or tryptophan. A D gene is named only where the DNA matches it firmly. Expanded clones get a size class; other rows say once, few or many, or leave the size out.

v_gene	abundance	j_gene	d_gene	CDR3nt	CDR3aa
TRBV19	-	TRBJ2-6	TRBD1	TGTGCCAGTAGAGAACCAACAGGGGGCGGCGTTTCTGGGGCCAACGTCCTGACTTTC	CASREPTGGGVSGANVLTF
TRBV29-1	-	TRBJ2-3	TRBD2	TGCAGCGTGGCGGGACTAGCGGGAACGAGCGCAGATACGCAGTATTTT	CSVAGLAGTSADTQYF
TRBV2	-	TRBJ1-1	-	TGTGCCACCTGGTCAGGGGCAGACACTGAAGCTTTCTTT	CATWSGADTEAFF
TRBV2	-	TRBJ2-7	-	TGTGCCAGCCTGGCGTGGGACTACGAGCAGTACTTC	CASLAWDYEQYF
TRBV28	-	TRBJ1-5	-	TGTGCCAGCAGTTTAGATTTCAACGGGGAGCCCCAGCATTTT	CASSLDFNGEPQHF
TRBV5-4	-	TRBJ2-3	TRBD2	TGTGCCAGCAGCTGGTCTAGCGGGGGGACAGATACGCAGTATTTT	CASSWSSGGTDTQYF
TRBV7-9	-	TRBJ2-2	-	TGTGCCAGCAGCTTGGTGGGGCGGAACACCGGGGAGCTGTTTTTT	CASSLVGRNTGELFF
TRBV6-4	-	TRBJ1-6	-	TGTGCCAGCACCCCGGGTCCTGATGCCAATTCACCCCTCCACTTT	CASTPGPDANSPLHF
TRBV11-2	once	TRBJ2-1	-	TGTGCCAGCAGCCCTCGAACGCGGGATCCGGGGGAGTTCTTC	CASSPRTRDPGEFF
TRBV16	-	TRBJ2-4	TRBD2	TGTGCCAGCAGCCCACCGGGACTAGCTAGGAACATTCAGTACTTC	CASSPPGLARNIQYF
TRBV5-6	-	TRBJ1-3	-	TGTGCCAGCAGCTTGATACGTTGGGCAACCTCTGGAAACACCATATATTTT	CASSLIRWATSGNTIYF
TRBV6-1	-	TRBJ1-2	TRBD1	TGTGCCAGCAGTGAACTTGGACAGGGGACTAACTATGGCTACACCTTC	CASSELGQGTNYGYTF
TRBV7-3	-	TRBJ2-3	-	TGTGCCAGCAGCTTAACGGGCTACTCTAGCACAGATACGCAGTATTTT	CASSLTGYSSTDTQYF
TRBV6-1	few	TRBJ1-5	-	TGTGCCAGCAGTGATGGCCAATTTGCCAATCAGCCCCAGCATTTT	CASSDGQFANQPQHF
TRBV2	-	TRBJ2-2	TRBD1	TGTGCCAGCAGGACAGGGTTTAGCGCCGGGGAGCTGTTTTTT	CASRTGFSAGELFF
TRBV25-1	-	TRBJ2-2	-	TGTGCCAGCAGGGCAGGGGTGGTCGGGGAGCTGTTTTTT	CASRAGVVGELFF
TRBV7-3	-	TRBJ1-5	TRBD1	TGTGCCAGCAGCTTAATAAGTTTTCGGTCGAAACCTAAGACAGGGCAGGGCCAGCCCCAGCATTTT	CASSLISFRSKPKTGQGQPQHF
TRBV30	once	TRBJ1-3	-	TGTGCCTGGAGTGTACAGCGGGGAAACACCATATATTTT	CAWSVQRGNTIYF
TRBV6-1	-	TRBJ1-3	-	TGTGCCAGCTTGGTAGGGTCTGGAAACACCATATATTTT	CASLVGSGNTIYF
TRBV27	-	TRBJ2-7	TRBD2	TGTGCCAGCAGTTCTTCCCTTCCTACTAGCGGGAGCTACGAGCAGTACTTC	CASSSSLPTSGSYEQYF
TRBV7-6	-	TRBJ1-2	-	TGTGCCAGCAGCTACAACGACAGGAACTATGGCTACACCTTC	CASSYNDRNYGYTF
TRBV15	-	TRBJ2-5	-	TGTGCCACCAGCACCCGTCGGGGGTCAGGGACCCAGTACTTC	CATSTRRGSGTQYF
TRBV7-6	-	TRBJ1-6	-	TGTGCCAGCGGACAGAGCTCCTATAATTCACCCCTCCACTTT	CASGQSSYNSPLHF
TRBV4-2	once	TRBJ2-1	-	TGTGCCAGCAGTCAGGGGTCCGGGGCATACAATGAGCAGTTCTTC	CASSQGSGAYNEQFF
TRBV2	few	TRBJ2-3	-	TGTGCCAGCACTGGCAACCCCACAGATACGCAGTATTTT	CASTGNPTDTQYF
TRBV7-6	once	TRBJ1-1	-	TGTGCCAGCAGCTTAGCTCCAGGGGCTGAAGCTTTCTTT	CASSLAPGAEAFF
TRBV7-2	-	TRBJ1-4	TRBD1	TGTGCCAGCAGCAAAGGGACAGGGGGTATGGAAAAACTGTTTTTT	CASSKGTGGMEKLFF
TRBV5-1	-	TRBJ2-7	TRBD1	TGCGCCAGCAGCTTGCGACCGGGACAGGGGACCTACGAGCAGTACTTC	CASSLRPGQGTYEQYF
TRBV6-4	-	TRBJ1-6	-	TGTGCCAGCACTGACGGGAGCTCCTATAATTCACCCCTCCACTTT	CASTDGSSYNSPLHF
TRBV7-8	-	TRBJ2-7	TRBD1	TGTGCCAGCAGTACGACAGGGGGGAGCTACGAGCAGTACTTC	CASSTTGGSYEQYF
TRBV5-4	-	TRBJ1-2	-	TGTGCCAGCAGCCCCACCGCAGGGACTGCTAACTATGGCTACACCTTC	CASSPTAGTANYGYTF
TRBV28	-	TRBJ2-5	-	TGTGCCAGCAATCGACCCTACCAAGAGACCCAGTACTTC	CASNRPYQETQYF
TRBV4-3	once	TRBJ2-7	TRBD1	TGCGCCAGCAGCCCTAATACAGGGGGCTACGAGCAGTACTTC	CASSPNTGGYEQYF
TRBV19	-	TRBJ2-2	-	TGTGCCAGTAGTATCGGGGGCCGGACCGGGGAGCTGTTTTTT	CASSIGGRTGELFF
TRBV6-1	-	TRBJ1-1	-	TGTGCCAGCACAGGGAACACTGAAGCTTTCTTT	CASTGNTEAFF
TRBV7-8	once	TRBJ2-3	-	TGTGCCAGCAGCCCCCTCGTTAGGACAGAAGATACGCAGTATTTT	CASSPLVRTEDTQYF
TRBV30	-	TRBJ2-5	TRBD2	TGTGCCTGGACAGCGGGAGGATTAGAGACCCAGTACTTC	CAWTAGGLETQYF